These T cell receptor beta chains were read from a single sample in a study of shared clonotypes between healthy human individuals. Using immunoSEQ multiplex PCR, the repertoire was profiled, and TCRdb retains in-frame clones only, with some absent. The sample has a few million clones; approximately 93% are singletons. The sequenced sample was naive CD4+ T cells from PBMCs. These receptors were collected from a man younger than 35 in good health. Some clones in this sample may be carry-over from other donors' samples. Each CDR3 is given with its conserved first and last residue. A D gene is named only where the DNA matches it firmly. Clone size is stated in some rows and not others, as once, few, many or a class when expanded.

j_gene	d_gene	abundance	v_gene	CDR3aa	CDR3nt
TRBJ2-7	-	-	TRBV11-2	CASSLGGAFDPYEQYF	TGTGCCAGCAGCTTAGGAGGAGCGTTCGACCCCTACGAGCAGTACTTC
TRBJ1-1	-	-	TRBV10-1	CASSPGGTEAFF	TGCGCCAGCAGCCCCGGAGGGACTGAAGCTTTCTTT
TRBJ1-2	-	-	TRBV4-1	CASSTQARDTSYGYTF	TGCGCCAGCAGCACCCAAGCCCGGGACACTTCCTATGGCTACACCTTC
TRBJ2-7	-	-	TRBV19	CASSIRGSPYEQYF	TGTGCCAGTAGTATTCGGGGCAGTCCCTACGAGCAGTACTTC
TRBJ2-3	-	-	TRBV6-1	CASSEPHRDTQYF	TGTGCCAGCAGTGAGCCCCACAGGGATACGCAGTATTTT
TRBJ2-2	-	few	TRBV6-1	CASTGANTGELFF	TGTGCCAGCACCGGGGCAAACACCGGGGAGCTGTTTTTT
TRBJ1-2	TRBD1	-	TRBV10-2	CASMFIGTGNYGYTF	TGCGCCAGCATGTTCATTGGGACAGGGAACTATGGCTACACCTTC
TRBJ1-1	-	-	TRBV6-5	CASSSLRAGKGAEAFF	TGTGCCAGCAGTTCGCTCCGGGCGGGGAAGGGCGCTGAAGCTTTCTTT
TRBJ1-3	-	-	TRBV6-1	CASRDSGNTIYF	TGTGCCAGCAGGGACTCTGGAAACACCATATATTTT
TRBJ1-5	-	once	TRBV9	CASSATGDQPQHF	TGTGCCAGCAGCGCAACCGGGGATCAGCCCCAGCATTTT
TRBJ2-3	-	-	TRBV30	CAWSVMGGGDTQYF	TGTGCCTGGAGTGTAATGGGGGGTGGTGATACGCAGTATTTT